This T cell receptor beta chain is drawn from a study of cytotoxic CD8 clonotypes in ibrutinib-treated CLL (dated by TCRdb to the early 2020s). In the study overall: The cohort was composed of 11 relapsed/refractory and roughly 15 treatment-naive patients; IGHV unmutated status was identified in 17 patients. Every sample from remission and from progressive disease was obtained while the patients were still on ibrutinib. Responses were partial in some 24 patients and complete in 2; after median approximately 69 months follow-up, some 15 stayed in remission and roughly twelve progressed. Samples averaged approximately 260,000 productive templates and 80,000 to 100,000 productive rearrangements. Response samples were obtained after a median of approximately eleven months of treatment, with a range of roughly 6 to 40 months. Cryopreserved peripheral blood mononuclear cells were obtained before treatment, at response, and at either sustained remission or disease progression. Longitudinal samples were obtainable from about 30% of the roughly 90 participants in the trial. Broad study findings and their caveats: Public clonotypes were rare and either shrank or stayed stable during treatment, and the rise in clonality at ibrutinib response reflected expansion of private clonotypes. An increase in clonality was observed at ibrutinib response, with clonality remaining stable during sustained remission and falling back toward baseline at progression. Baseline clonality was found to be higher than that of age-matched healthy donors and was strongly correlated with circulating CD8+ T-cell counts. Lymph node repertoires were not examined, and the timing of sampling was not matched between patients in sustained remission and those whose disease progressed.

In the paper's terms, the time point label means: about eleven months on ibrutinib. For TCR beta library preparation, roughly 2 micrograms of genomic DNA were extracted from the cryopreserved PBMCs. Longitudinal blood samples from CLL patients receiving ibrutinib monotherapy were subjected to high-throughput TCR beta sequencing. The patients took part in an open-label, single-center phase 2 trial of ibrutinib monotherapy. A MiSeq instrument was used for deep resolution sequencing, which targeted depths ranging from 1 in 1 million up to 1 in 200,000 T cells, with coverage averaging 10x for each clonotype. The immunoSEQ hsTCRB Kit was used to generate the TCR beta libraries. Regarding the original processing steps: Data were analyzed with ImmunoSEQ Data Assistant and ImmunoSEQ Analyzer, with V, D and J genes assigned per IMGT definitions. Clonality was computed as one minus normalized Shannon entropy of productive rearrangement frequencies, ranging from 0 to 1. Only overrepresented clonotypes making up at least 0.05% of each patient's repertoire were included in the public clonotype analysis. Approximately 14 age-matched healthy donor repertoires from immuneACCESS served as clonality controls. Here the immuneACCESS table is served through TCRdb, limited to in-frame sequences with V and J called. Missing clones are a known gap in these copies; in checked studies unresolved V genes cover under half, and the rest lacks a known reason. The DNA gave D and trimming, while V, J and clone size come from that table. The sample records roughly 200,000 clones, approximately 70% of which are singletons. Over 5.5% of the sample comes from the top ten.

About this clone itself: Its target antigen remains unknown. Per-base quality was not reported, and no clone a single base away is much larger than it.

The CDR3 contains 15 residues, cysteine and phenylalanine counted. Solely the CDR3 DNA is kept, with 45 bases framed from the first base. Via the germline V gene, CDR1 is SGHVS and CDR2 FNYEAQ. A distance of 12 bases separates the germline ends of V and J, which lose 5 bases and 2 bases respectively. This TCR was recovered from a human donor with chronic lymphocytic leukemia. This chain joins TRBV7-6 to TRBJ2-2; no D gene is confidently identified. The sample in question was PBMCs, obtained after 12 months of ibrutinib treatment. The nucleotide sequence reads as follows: TGTGCCAGCAGCCCGTCGGGCATCAACACCGGGGAGCTGTTTTTT. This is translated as CASSPSGINTGELFF.